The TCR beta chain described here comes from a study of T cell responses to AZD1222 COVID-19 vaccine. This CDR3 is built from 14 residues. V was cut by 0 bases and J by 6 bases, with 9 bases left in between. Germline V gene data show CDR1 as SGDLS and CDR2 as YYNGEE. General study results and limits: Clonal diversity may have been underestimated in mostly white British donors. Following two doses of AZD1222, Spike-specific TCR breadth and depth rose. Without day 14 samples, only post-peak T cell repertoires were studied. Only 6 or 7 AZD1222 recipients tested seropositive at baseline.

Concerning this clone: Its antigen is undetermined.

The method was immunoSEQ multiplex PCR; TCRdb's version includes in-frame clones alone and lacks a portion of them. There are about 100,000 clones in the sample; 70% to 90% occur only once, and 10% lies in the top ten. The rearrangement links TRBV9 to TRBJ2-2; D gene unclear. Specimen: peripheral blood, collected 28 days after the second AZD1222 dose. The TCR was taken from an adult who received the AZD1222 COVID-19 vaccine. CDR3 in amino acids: CASSVDVLAGELFF. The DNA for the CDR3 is TGTGCCAGCAGCGTAGACGTTCTAGCCGGGGAGCTGTTTTTT.